This TCR beta chain was sequenced for a study of shared clonotypes between healthy human individuals. Germline V gene data show CDR1 as MNHEY and CDR2 as SMNVEV (reference sequence). V was trimmed by 6 bases and J by 2 bases, leaving 16 bases between them. The CDR3 extends over 15 amino acids. Donors, without exception, were Caucasian adults residing in Nashville, Tennessee. Scientists sequenced DNA from unsorted PBMC on ten immunoSEQ deep assay plates. Sequencing was performed with immunoSEQ multiplex PCR; in TCRdb, only in-frame clones are kept and a portion is missing. The sample lists fewer than 600,000 clones, about 85% seen once, with roughly 13% in the top ten.

The chain employs TRBV27 and TRBJ1-1; possible D gene TRBD1, 6 bases. The TCR comes from a middle-aged woman in good health. Some clones in this sample may be carry-over from other donors' samples. Input material: PBMCs. CDR3 amino acids: CASSLDKDRNTEAFF. For the CDR3, the DNA is TGTGCCAGCAGCCTGGACAAGGACAGAAACACTGAAGCTTTCTTT.